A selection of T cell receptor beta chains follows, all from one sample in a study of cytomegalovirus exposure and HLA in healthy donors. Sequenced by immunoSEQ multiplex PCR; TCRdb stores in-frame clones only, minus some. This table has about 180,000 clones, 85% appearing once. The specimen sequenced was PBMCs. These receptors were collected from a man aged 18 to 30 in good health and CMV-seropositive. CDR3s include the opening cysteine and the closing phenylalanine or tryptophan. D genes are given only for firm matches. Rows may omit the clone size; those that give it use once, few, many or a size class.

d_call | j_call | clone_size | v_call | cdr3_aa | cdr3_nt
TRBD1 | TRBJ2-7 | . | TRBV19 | CASSQDRGYEQYF | TGTGCCAGTAGCCAGGACAGGGGGTACGAGCAGTACTTC
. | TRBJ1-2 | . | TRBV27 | CATYRVNNGYTF | TGTGCCACCTACAGGGTTAACAATGGCTACACCTTC
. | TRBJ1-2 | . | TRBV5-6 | CASSLSHGQPNRYGYTF | TGTGCCAGCAGCTTGTCACACGGACAGCCCAATCGCTATGGCTACACCTTC
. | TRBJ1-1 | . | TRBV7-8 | CASSFDTGGRGNTEAFF | TGTGCCAGCAGCTTCGATACCGGCGGACGGGGGAACACTGAAGCTTTCTTT
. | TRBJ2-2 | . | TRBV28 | CASSSLNTGELFF | TGTGCCAGCAGTTCCTTAAACACCGGGGAGCTGTTTTTT
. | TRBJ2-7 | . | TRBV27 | CASSLSGAWYEQYF | TGTGCCAGCAGTTTATCAGGGGCCTGGTACGAGCAGTACTTC
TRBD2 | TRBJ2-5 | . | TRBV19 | CASSMGLAGGSQYF | TGTGCCAGTAGTATGGGACTAGCGGGGGGGTCCCAGTACTTC
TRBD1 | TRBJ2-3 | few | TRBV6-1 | CASSGRTGGPDTQYF | TGTGCCAGCAGCGGCCGGACAGGGGGCCCAGATACGCAGTATTTT
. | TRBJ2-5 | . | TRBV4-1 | CASSQVGSSKETQYF | TGCGCCAGCAGCCAAGTTGGTAGTAGCAAAGAGACCCAGTACTTC
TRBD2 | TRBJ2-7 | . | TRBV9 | CASSASGRTSRYEQYF | TGTGCCAGCAGCGCTAGCGGGAGAACAAGTCGGTACGAGCAGTACTTC
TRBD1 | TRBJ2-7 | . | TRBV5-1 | CASSYGTVMYEQYF | TGCGCCAGCAGTTACGGGACAGTGATGTACGAGCAGTACTTC
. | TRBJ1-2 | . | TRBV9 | CASSGLGQADGYTF | TGTGCCAGCAGCGGGCTGGGGCAGGCTGATGGCTACACCTTC
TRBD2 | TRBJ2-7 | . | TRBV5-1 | CASSQRDRYEQYF | TGCGCCAGCAGCCAGCGGGACCGCTACGAGCAGTACTTC
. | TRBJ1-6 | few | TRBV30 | CAWSRTEESPLHF | TGTGCCTGGAGCCGGACAGAAGAGTCACCCCTCCACTTT
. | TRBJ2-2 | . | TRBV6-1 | CASSDFLGAGGSGELFF | TGTGCCAGCAGTGATTTCCTTGGGGCCGGAGGGTCCGGGGAGCTGTTTTTT
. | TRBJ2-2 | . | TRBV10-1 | CASSGQITGELFF | TGCGCCAGCAGTGGACAGATTACCGGGGAGCTGTTTTTT
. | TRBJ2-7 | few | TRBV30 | CAWSGGGGGRQYF | TGTGCCTGGAGTGGTGGAGGAGGCGGCAGGCAGTACTTC
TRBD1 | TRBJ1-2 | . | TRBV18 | CASSRDSSPNYGYTF | TGTGCCAGCTCACGGGACAGCTCCCCCAACTATGGCTACACCTTC
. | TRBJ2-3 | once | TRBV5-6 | CASSQATSTDTQYF | TGTGCCAGCAGCCAAGCGACTAGCACAGATACGCAGTATTTT
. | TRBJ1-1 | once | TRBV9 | CASSVDIMNTEAFF | TGTGCCAGCAGCGTGGACATAATGAACACTGAAGCTTTCTTT
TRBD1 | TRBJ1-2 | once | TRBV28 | CASSPGQPSHGYTF | TGTGCCAGCTCCCCGGGACAGCCTTCGCATGGCTACACCTTC
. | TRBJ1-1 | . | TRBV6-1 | CASSTGLNTEAFF | TGTGCCAGCAGTACTGGACTAAACACTGAAGCTTTCTTT
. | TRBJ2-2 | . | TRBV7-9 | CASSLGGAGELFF | TGTGCCAGCAGCTTAGGGGGAGCCGGGGAGCTGTTTTTT
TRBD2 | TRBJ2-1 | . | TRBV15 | CATSRDLGLGNEQFF | TGTGCCACCAGCAGAGATCTTGGACTAGGCAATGAGCAGTTCTTC
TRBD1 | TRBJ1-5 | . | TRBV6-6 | CASSYRTGANNQPQHF | TGTGCCAGCAGTTACCGGACAGGGGCCAACAATCAGCCCCAGCATTTT
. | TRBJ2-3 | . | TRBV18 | CASSPEASTDTQYF | TGTGCCAGCTCCCCCGAGGCTAGCACAGATACGCAGTATTTT
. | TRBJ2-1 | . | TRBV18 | CASSPCIRGCEQFF | TGTGCCAGCTCACCTTGCATAAGGGGTTGTGAGCAGTTCTTC
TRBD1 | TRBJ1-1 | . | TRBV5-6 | CASSSVETGEAFF | TGTGCCAGCAGCTCCGTGGAGACAGGGGAAGCTTTCTTT
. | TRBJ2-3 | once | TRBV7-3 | CASSLGGRDSQYF | TGTGCCAGCAGCTTAGGAGGGCGGGACTCGCAGTATTTT
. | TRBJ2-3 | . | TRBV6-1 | CASSEFGDTQYF | TGTGCCAGCAGTGAGTTCGGGGATACGCAGTATTTT
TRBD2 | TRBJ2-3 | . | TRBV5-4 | CASSLGAAGGTDTQYF | TGTGCCAGCAGCTTGGGAGCAGCGGGAGGGACAGATACGCAGTATTTT
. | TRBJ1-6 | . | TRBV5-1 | CASSLVPTGSNNSPLHF | TGCGCCAGCAGCTTGGTCCCCACAGGGTCAAATAATTCACCCCTCCACTTT
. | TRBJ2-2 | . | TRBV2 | CATKTGATTGELFF | TGTGCCACCAAAACGGGAGCAACTACCGGGGAGCTGTTTTTT
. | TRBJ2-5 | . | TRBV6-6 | CASSKETQYF | TGTGCCAGCAGCAAAGAGACCCAGTACTTC
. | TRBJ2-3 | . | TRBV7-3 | CASSDRSTDTQYF | TGTGCCAGCAGCGACAGAAGCACAGATACGCAGTATTTT
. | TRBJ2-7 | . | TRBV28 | CASSSLRVYEQYF | TGTGCCAGCAGTTCCCTCCGGGTTTACGAGCAGTACTTC
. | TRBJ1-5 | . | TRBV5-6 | CASSLRASSNQPQHF | TGTGCCAGCAGCCTGCGGGCGTCCAGCAATCAGCCCCAGCATTTT
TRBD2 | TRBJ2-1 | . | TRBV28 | CASRAAGGTHEQFF | TGTGCCAGCCGGGCTGCGGGAGGTACTCATGAGCAGTTCTTC
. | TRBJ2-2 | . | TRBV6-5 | CASSIQGSGELFF | TGTGCCAGCAGTATTCAGGGATCCGGGGAGCTGTTTTTT
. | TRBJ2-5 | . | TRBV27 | CASSAGELRETQYF | TGTGCCAGCAGCGCAGGGGAATTGAGGGAGACCCAGTACTTC
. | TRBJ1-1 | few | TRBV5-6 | CASSAEVSGMNTEAFF | TGTGCCAGCAGCGCCGAGGTATCGGGTATGAACACTGAAGCTTTCTTT
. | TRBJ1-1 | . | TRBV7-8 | CASSLAGVGTEAFF | TGTGCCAGCAGCTTAGCCGGGGTTGGCACTGAAGCTTTCTTT
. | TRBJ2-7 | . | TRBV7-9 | CASSRYTGSYEQYF | TGTGCCAGCAGCCGATATACAGGATCCTACGAGCAGTACTTC
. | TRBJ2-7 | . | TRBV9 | CASSGEGIFSHEQYF | TGTGCCAGCAGCGGCGAGGGTATTTTCTCCCACGAGCAGTACTTC
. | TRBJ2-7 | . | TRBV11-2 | CASSLAGVRYEQYF | TGTGCCAGCAGCTTAGCGGGAGTAAGGTACGAGCAGTACTTC